This T cell receptor (beta chain) originates from a study of T cell responses to AZD1222 COVID-19 vaccine. About the research overall: Analysis merged second doses at about 4 or about 12 weeks. Whole-study results and caveats: Once two AZD1222 doses were given, Spike-specific TCR breadth and depth went up. Clonal diversity was possibly underestimated, and the donors were mostly white British, with more females. Seropositive at baseline were only a handful of AZD1222 recipients.

The assay was immunoSEQ multiplex PCR, and TCRdb's table has in-frame clones only and misses some. Of 100,000 to 150,000 clones in the sample, 89% were seen once. Remarks on this clone: Its matching antigen is unknown.

Germline-derived CDR1 and CDR2 are MNHNS and SASEGT. The CDR3 covers 13 residues. Trimming cost V 1 base and J 10 bases, with 14 bases left between them. The rearrangement joins TRBV6-1 to TRBJ2-7; either TRBD1 or TRBD2 may fit D (6 bases each). Material: peripheral blood, obtained on day 0 of AZD1222 vaccination. The clonotype was recovered from an adult in good health. CDR3 DNA sequence: TGTGCCAGCAGTGAAGAGGGAGGACAGCCACAGTACTTC. Amino acids: CASSEEGGQPQYF.